This T cell receptor (beta chain) derives from a study of OX40 agonist ivuxolimab in advanced cancers. Study-wide points: CD8+ T cells averaged more expanded clones than CD4+.

This CDR3 contains 12 residues. Between the trimmed V and J ends, which lost 4 bases and 4 bases, there was a span of 8 bases. The germline V gene has CDR1 MNHEY and CDR2 SVGAGI. Points on this clone: Its target is not known.

Sequencing used immunoSEQ multiplex PCR; TCRdb keeps in-frame clones, though not all of them. The table includes roughly 40,000 clones, 82% detected once. This TCR came from an adult with an advanced solid tumor such as melanoma, head and neck, liver or kidney cancer. Sequences were derived from CD4+ or CD8+ T cells sorted from blood, sampled in a trial of the OX40 agonist ivuxolimab. The V gene is TRBV6-5, the J gene TRBJ2-7, with D unclear. The CDR3 sequence: CASSSAEYEQYF. As DNA, the CDR3 is TGTGCCAGCAGTTCGGCCGAGTACGAGCAGTACTTC.